The 20 T cell receptor beta chains in this list originate from one sample, sequenced in a study of T cell responses to AZD1222 COVID-19 vaccine. Clones were read by immunoSEQ multiplex PCR, and TCRdb kept only the in-frame ones, dropping some. This repertoire shows some 150,000 clones, 75% to 85% found once; its top ten account for over 4%. Sequencing used peripheral blood, obtained on day 0 of MenACWY control vaccination. The origin of the receptors is an adult in good health.

V gene TRBV19 combines with J gene TRBJ1-2; perhaps TRBD1 as D (6 bases). Per the germline V gene, CDR1 is LNHDA and CDR2 is SQIVND (reference sequence). The CDR3 is 16 residues long. The germline V and J ends were trimmed by 3 bases and 3 bases, with 17 bases remaining between them. The CDR3: CASSMPRGGLDYGYTF. The CDR3 coding sequence is TGTGCCAGTAGTATGCCTCGCGGGGGGCTGGACTATGGCTACACCTTC.

The chain employs TRBV7-2 and TRBJ2-7; no clear D. There are 15 residues in the CDR3. V lost 5 bases and J lost 0, with 14 bases in between. From germline, CDR1 is SGHTA and CDR2 FQGNSA. The CDR3 spells CASSALGSRSYEQYF. The CDR3 bases are TGTGCCAGCAGCGCCCTGGGGTCCCGCTCCTACGAGCAGTACTTC.

The CDR3 reads CASSMGQNHGGYTF. The DNA of the CDR3 is TGTGCCAGCAGTATGGGACAGAACCATGGGGGCTACACCTTC. The rearrangement joins TRBV27 to TRBJ1-2, with 7 bases lining up with TRBD1. Germline V gene data show CDR1 as MNHEY and CDR2 as SMNVEV (reference sequence). The CDR3 totals 14 residues. V shed 5 bases and J 8 bases; nucleotides not matched to a gene: 11.

This chain joins TRBV12-3 or TRBV12-4 and TRBJ1-6; D is undetermined. The V end was cut by 0 bases, the J end by 14 bases, with 8 bases between. There are 12 residues in the CDR3. For the CDR3, the DNA is TGTGCCAGCAGTTTAGCAGGCGCATCCCTCCACTTT. This encodes CASSLAGASLHF.

This chain joins TRBV28 and TRBJ2-3, with 7 bases aligning to TRBD1. The CDR3 is made up of 16 amino acids. The junction had 11 bases not matched to a gene; V was cut back by 5 bases and J by 3 bases. CDR1 and CDR2 from the germline V gene are MDHEN and SYDVKM. Here the CDR3 reads CASSPSTGRGTDTQYF. CDR3 nucleotide sequence: TGTGCCAGCAGTCCCTCGACAGGGCGAGGGACAGATACGCAGTATTTT.

This sequence joins TRBV19 and TRBJ2-7; D perhaps matches TRBD2 (5 bases). V was clipped by 3 bases and J by 0 bases, with 9 bases between them. Germline V CDR1 and CDR2: LNHDA, SQIVND (reference sequence). The CDR3 runs 14 residues. CDR3 amino acids: CASSIKGSSYEQYF. The CDR3 region has the DNA TGTGCCAGTAGTATTAAAGGGAGCTCCTACGAGCAGTACTTC.

The chain couples TRBV11-2 to TRBJ2-2; the match to TRBD2 covers 7 bases. This CDR3 is built from 15 residues. The germline CDR1 and CDR2 sequences are SGHAT and FQNNGV. Trimming removed 3 bases from V and 7 bases from J; junction bases left unmatched: 8. The CDR3 coding sequence is TGTGCCAGCAGCTTCACCTGGGGGGGGAACGGGGAGCTGTTTTTT. Its translation is CASSFTWGGNGELFF.

The rearrangement joins TRBV7-6 to TRBJ2-1, with 12 bases identical to TRBD2. The germline V gene encodes CDR1 SGHVS and CDR2 FNYEAQ. This CDR3 has 20 residues. Trimming cost V 6 bases and J 0 bases; bases outside gene matches: 15. The CDR3 loop is CASSFLRLAGARSSYNEQFF. The CDR3 DNA sequence: TGTGCCAGCAGTTTCCTGCGACTAGCGGGGGCCAGGAGCTCCTACAATGAGCAGTTCTTC.

The table lists this clone with a few counts. The CDR3 DNA is TGTGCCAGCAGCTTAGGGGTGGCTCAGCCCCAGCATTTT. Its protein product is CASSLGVAQPQHF. This chain joins TRBV11-2 and TRBJ1-5; D is undetermined. There are 13 residues in the CDR3. CDR1 is SGHAT and CDR2 is FQNNGV in the germline V gene. Trimming took 1 base from V and 6 from J, leaving 7 bases between them. The variable domain in full, completed from reference TRBV11-2 and TRBJ1-5, reads EAGVAQSPRYKIIEKRQSVAFWCNPISGHATLYWYQQILGQGPKLLIQFQNNGVVDDSQLPKDRFSAERLKGVDSTLKIQPAKLEDSAVYLCASSLGVAQPQHFGDGTRLSIL.

The CDR3 is CASSQENYGYTF. The CDR3 DNA reads as TGTGCCAGCAGCCAAGAGAACTATGGCTACACCTTC. The chain has TRBV3-1 (or the pseudogene TRBV3-2) and TRBJ1-2, with D unresolved. The V end lost 0 bases, the J end lost 2 bases, and 1 base lay between the germline ends. From germline, CDR1 is LGHDT and CDR2 YNNKEL (reference sequence). This CDR3 has 12 amino acids.

The V and J genes are TRBV24-1 and TRBJ1-1; weak D call: TRBD1 (6 bases). This CDR3 contains 17 residues. V gave up 1 base and J gave up 5 bases, with 19 bases separating them. Germline lookup yields CDR1 KGHDR and CDR2 SFDVKD. The DNA of the CDR3 is TGTGCCACCAGTGATTTCCTCGGAGGGGGGAGGAGGACTGAAGCTTTCTTT. Its protein product is CATSDFLGGGRRTEAFF.

This chain uses TRBV30 with TRBJ1-6; D possibly corresponds to TRBD1 (5 bases). The CDR3 extends over 16 amino acids. CDR1 GTSNPN and CDR2 SVGIG come from the germline V gene (reference sequence). The germline V and J ends were trimmed by 3 bases and 0 bases, with 12 bases remaining between them. The CDR3 here is CAWRGGRSSYNSPLHF. CDR3 nucleotide sequence: TGTGCCTGGAGGGGGGGGAGGAGCTCCTATAATTCACCCCTCCACTTT.

The chain recombines TRBV9 with TRBJ2-1, with D uncertain. Trimming removed 2 bases at V and 7 bases at J, with 7 bases between. The CDR3 length is 12 residues. The germline V gene has CDR1 SGDLS and CDR2 YYNGEE. The CDR3 region has the DNA TGTGCCAGCAGCGTCAACCCAAATGAGCAGTTCTTC. Translation: CASSVNPNEQFF.

The chain couples TRBV12-3 or TRBV12-4 to TRBJ2-5; tentatively, D is TRBD2 (7 bases). V shed 7 bases and J shed 7 bases, with 13 bases lying between them. This CDR3 is 12 amino acids long. CDR3 DNA: TGTGCCAGCACCATGGGGGGGCGGACCCAGTACTTC. It specifies CASTMGGRTQYF.

The chain carries TRBV30 and TRBJ1-3; no clear D gene. The germline CDR1 and CDR2 sequences are GTSNPN and SVGIG (reference sequence). Trimming left V 1 base short and J 0 bases short, with 4 bases between. The length of the CDR3 is 13 residues. The CDR3 DNA is TGTGCCTGGAGTGGCAGCTCTGGAAACACCATATATTTT. This sequence encodes CAWSGSSGNTIYF.

The chain carries TRBV5-6 and TRBJ2-2, with 15 bases that match TRBD2. The V segment lost 2 bases and the J segment 3 bases; nucleotides outside the gene matches: 2. The CDR3 is 17 residues long. The germline V gene has CDR1 SGHDT and CDR2 YYEEEE. The CDR3 sequence is CASSFGLAGGHTGELFF. The CDR3 coding sequence is TGTGCCAGCAGCTTTGGACTAGCGGGGGGGCACACCGGGGAGCTGTTTTTT.

The chain couples TRBV27 to TRBJ1-6, with 8 bases that match TRBD1. The J segment lost 7 bases and the V segment lost 2 bases, leaving 4 bases of the junction unmatched. The germline V gene has CDR1 MNHEY and CDR2 SMNVEV (reference sequence). CDR3 length: 15 amino acids. The CDR3 loop reads CASSLARTGNSPLHF. In DNA form, the CDR3 reads TGTGCCAGCAGTTTAGCCCGGACAGGGAATTCACCCCTCCACTTT.

The chain carries TRBV12-3 or TRBV12-4 and TRBJ2-3; no definite D call. V was trimmed by 6 bases and J by 2 bases, leaving 6 bases between them. The CDR3 extends over 12 amino acids. The CDR3 DNA sequence: TGTGCCAGCAGGGGGTTCACAGATACGCAGTATTTT. Its protein product is CASRGFTDTQYF.

The chain joins TRBV12-3 or TRBV12-4 to TRBJ2-1; D ambiguous. Trimming shortened V by 3 bases and J by 10 bases, and 7 bases separated the two germline ends. This CDR3 comprises 11 residues. CDR3 protein: CASSFSREQFF. In DNA, the CDR3 is TGTGCCAGCAGTTTTTCACGGGAGCAGTTCTTC.

V usage is TRBV18 and J usage is TRBJ1-3, with D possibly being TRBD1 (5 bases). The CDR3 runs to 18 residues. The ends were cut back, 2 bases at V and 1 base at J, with 18 bases in the middle. The germline V gene encodes CDR1 KGHSH and CDR2 LQKENI. This CDR3 is CASSPISGGRSSGNTIYF. DNA for the CDR3: TGTGCCAGCTCACCAATCTCGGGGGGTCGCAGTTCTGGAAACACCATATATTTT.